This entry features one T cell receptor (beta chain) sequence. This CDR3 is 14 amino acids long. The germline V gene has CDR1 SQVTM and CDR2 ANQGSEA. V was clipped by 2 bases and J by 6 bases, with 16 bases between them. This sample was included in a study of blood T cell repertoires in COVID-19. On the study more broadly: From the United States, Italy and Spain came samples of acute and convalescent COVID-19. In each case, the material was cDNA or gDNA derived from T cells, B-cell-depleted T cells, or PBMCs.

In the original workflow: Amplification of reference gene primers provided the estimated nucleated cell counts. Produced via immunoSEQ multiplex PCR; TCRdb's table is partial and in-frame only. V, J and clone size are taken as reported in that table, and D and trimming were inferred from the DNA itself. The repertoire has around 53,000 clones, 90% to 95% of them found once; the top ten carry approximately 2.8%. The sample was peripheral blood. This sequence originates from a human donor in a cohort sampled during active COVID-19. V is TRBV29-1 and J is TRBJ1-1; a weak D match, TRBD1 (6 bases). CDR3 in amino acids: CSVELAGAISEAFF. The DNA of the CDR3 is TGCAGCGTTGAATTGGCGGGGGCGATTTCTGAAGCTTTCTTT.